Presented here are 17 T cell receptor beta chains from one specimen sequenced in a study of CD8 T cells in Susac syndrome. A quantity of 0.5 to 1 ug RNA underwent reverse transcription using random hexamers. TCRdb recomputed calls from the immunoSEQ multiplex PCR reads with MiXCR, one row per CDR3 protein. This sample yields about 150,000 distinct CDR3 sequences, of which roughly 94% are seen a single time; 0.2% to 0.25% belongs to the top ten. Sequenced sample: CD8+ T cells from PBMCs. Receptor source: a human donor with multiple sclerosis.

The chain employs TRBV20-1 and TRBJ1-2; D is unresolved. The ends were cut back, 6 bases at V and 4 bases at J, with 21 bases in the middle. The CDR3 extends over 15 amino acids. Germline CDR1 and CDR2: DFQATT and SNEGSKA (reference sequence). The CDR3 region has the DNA TGCAGTGCAAGTGTGACGGACGAAATTTTCTATGGCTACACCTTC. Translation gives CSASVTDEIFYGYTF.

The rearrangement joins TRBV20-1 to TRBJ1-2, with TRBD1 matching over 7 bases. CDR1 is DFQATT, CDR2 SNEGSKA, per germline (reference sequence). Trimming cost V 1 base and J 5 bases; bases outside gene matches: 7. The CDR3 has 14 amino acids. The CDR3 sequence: CSARVGGGAYGYTF. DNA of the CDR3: TGCAGTGCTAGAGTAGGAGGGGGCGCATATGGCTACACCTTC.

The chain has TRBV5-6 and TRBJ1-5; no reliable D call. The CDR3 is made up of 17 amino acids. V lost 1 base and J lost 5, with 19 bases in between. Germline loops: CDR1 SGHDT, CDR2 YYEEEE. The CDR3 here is CASSLSTVLNGDQPQHF. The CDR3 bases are TGTGCCAGCAGCTTGTCCACAGTATTAAACGGTGATCAGCCCCAGCATTTT.

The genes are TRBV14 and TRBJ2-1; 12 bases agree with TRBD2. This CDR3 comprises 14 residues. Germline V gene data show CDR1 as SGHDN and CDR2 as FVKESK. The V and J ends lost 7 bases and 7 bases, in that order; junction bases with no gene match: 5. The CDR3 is CASTGTSGRNEQFF. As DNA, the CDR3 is TGTGCCAGCACGGGGACTAGCGGGCGGAATGAGCAGTTCTTC. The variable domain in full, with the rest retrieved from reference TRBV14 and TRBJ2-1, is EAGVTQFPSHSVIEKGQTVTLRCDPISGHDNLYWYRRVMGKEIKFLLHFVKESKQDESGMPNNRFLAERTGGTYSTLKVQPAELEDSGVYFCASTGTSGRNEQFFGPGTRLTVL.

This chain's CDR3 is CASSQDGQGHSTNEKLFF. Written as DNA, the CDR3 is TGCGCCAGCAGCCAAGATGGTCAGGGGCACTCAACTAATGAAAAACTGTTTTTT. This sequence joins TRBV4-3 and TRBJ1-4; TRBD1 might be the D (6 bases). With 0 bases removed from V and 0 bases from J, the gap between germline ends came to 14 bases. CDR3 length: 18 amino acids. Looked up from germline, CDR1 is LGHNA and CDR2 is YSLEER.

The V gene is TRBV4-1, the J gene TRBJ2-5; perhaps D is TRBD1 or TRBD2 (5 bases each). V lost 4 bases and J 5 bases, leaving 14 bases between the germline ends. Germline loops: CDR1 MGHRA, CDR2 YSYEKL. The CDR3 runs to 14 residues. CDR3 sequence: CASSRKLEGETQYF. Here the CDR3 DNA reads TGCGCCAGCAGCCGAAAATTAGAGGGGGAGACCCAGTACTTC.

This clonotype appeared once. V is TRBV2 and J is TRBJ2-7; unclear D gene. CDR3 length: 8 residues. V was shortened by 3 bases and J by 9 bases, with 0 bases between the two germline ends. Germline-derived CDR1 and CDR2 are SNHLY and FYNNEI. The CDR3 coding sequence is TGTGCCAGCAGTGAGCAGTACTTC. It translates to CASSEQYF.

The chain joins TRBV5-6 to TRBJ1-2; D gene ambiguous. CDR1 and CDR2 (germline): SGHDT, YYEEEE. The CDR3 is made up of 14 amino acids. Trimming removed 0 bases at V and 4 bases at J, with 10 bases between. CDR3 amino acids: CASSLGGSGYGYTF. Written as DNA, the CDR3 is TGTGCCAGCAGCTTGGGGGGATCGGGCTATGGCTACACCTTC.

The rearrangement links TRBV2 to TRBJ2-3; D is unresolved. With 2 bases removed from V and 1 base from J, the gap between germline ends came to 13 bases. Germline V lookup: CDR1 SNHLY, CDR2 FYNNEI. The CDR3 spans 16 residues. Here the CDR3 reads CASSETETPRTDTQYF. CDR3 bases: TGTGCCAGCAGTGAAACCGAGACGCCCCGCACAGATACGCAGTATTTT. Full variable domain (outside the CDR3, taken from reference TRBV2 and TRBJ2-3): EPEVTQTPSHQVTQMGQEVILRCVPISNHLYFYWYRQILGQKVEFLVSFYNNEISEKSEIFDDQFSVERPDGSNFTLKIRSTKLEDSAMYFCASSETETPRTDTQYFGPGTRLTVL.

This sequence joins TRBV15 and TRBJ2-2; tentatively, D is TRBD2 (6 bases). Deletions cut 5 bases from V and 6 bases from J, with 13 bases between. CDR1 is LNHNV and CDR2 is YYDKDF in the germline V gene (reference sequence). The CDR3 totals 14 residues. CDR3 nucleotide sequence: TGTGCCACCAGCGTACTAGCTTTGGCCGGGGAGCTGTTTTTT. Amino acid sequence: CATSVLALAGELFF. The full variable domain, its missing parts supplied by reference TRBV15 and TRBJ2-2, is DAMVIQNPRYQVTQFGKPVTLSCSQTLNHNVMYWYQQKSSQAPKLLFHYYDKDFNNEADTPDNFQSRRPNTSFCFLDIRSPGLGDTAMYLCATSVLALAGELFFGEGSRLTVL.

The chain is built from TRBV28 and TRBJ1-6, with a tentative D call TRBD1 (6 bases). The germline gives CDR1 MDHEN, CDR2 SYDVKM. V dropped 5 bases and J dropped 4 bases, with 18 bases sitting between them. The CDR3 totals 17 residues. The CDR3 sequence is CASSTSRQDSYNSPLHF. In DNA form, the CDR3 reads TGTGCCAGCAGTACCAGCCGACAGGACTCTTATAATTCACCCCTCCACTTT.

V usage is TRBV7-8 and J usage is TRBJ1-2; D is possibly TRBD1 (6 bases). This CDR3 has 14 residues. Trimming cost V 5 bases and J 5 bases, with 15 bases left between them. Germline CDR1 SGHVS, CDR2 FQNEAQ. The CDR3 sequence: CASSPAGGRYGYTF. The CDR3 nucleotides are TGTGCCAGCAGCCCCGCCGGGGGCCGATATGGCTACACCTTC.

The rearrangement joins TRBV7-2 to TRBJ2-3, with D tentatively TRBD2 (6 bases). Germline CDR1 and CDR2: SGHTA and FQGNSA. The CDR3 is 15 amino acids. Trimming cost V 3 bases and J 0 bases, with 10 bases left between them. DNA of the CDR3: TGTGCCAGCAGCTTCCTTAGCGGTAGCACAGATACGCAGTATTTT. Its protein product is CASSFLSGSTDTQYF. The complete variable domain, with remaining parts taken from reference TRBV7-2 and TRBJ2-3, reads GAGVSQSPSNKVTEKGKDVELRCDPISGHTALYWYRQSLGQGLEFLIYFQGNSAPDKSGLPSDRFSAERTGGSVSTLTIQRTQQEDSAVYLCASSFLSGSTDTQYFGPGTRLTVL.

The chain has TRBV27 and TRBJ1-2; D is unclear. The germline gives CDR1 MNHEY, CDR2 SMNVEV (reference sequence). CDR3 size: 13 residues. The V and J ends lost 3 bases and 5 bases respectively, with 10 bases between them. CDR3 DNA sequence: TGTGCCAGCAGTTTCGCGACTCATTATGGCTACACCTTC. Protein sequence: CASSFATHYGYTF.

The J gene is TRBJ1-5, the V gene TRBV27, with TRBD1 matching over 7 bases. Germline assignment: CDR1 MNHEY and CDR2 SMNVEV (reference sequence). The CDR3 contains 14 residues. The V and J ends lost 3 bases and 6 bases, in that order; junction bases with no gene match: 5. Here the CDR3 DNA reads TGTGCCAGCAGTTTGGTCACAGGGGCTCAGCCCCAGCATTTT. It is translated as CASSLVTGAQPQHF.

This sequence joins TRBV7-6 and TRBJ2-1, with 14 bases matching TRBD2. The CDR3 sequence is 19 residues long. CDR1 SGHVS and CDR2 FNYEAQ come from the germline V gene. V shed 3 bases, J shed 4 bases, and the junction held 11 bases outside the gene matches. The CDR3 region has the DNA TGTGCCAGCAGCTTCGTCGGACTAGCGGGGGGCCCTCCGTACAATGAGCAGTTCTTC. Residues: CASSFVGLAGGPPYNEQFF. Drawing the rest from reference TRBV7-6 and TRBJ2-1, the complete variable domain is GAGVSQSPRYKVTKRGQDVALRCDPISGHVSLYWYRQALGQGPEFLTYFNYEAQQDKSGLPNDRFSAERPEGSISTLTIQRTEQRDSAMYRCASSFVGLAGGPPYNEQFFGPGTRLTVL.

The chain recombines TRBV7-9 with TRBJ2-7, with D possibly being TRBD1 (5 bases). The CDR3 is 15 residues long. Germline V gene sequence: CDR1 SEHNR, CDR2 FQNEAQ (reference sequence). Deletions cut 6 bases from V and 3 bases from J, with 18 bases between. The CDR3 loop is CASSSADTPNYEQYF. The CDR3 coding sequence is TGTGCCAGCAGTTCCGCGGACACTCCCAACTACGAGCAGTACTTC. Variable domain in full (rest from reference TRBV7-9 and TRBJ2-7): DTGVSQNPRHKITKRGQNVTFRCDPISEHNRLYWYRQTLGQGPEFLTYFQNEAQLEKSRLLSDRFSAERPKGSFSTLEIQRTEQGDSAMYLCASSSADTPNYEQYFGPGTRLTVT.